A single sample gave rise to the 16 T cell receptor beta chains below, sequenced in a study of Tregs in tolerant kidney transplant recipients (dated by TCRdb to the late 2010s). The sample's time point label, decoded: blood sample drawn before combined kidney and bone marrow transplant. The library was generated by the immunoSEQ multiplex PCR assay. In its TCRdb copy, this immuneACCESS table keeps in-frame sequences only and misses some clones. Where compared with another copy, unresolved V genes explain less than half of these, and the others have no known cause. For this sample the table gives about 110,000 clones, of which about 90% were detected only once. The ten biggest clones cover approximately 0.3% of the sample. The sample was CD4+ T cells from blood, taken before the transplant. All receptors come from a human donor who received a combined kidney and bone marrow transplant.

The chain has TRBV19 and TRBJ2-6; a possible D gene is TRBD1 (5 bases). Trimming removed 5 bases at V and 0 bases at J, with 17 bases between. The CDR3 spans 18 residues. From germline, CDR1 is LNHDA and CDR2 SQIVND (reference sequence). The CDR3 is CASSSRSQGVSGANVLTF. CDR3 sequence (DNA): TGTGCCAGTAGTTCGAGGTCCCAAGGGGTCTCTGGGGCCAACGTCCTGACTTTC. Full variable domain (rest looked up from reference TRBV19 and TRBJ2-6): DGGITQSPKYLFRKEGQNVTLSCEQNLNHDAMYWYRQDPGQGLRLIYYSQIVNDFQKGDIAEGYSVSREKKESFPLTVTSAQKNPTAFYLCASSSRSQGVSGANVLTFGAGSRLTVL.

The chain carries TRBV10-1 and TRBJ2-5; 7 nucleotides line up with TRBD1. The length of the CDR3 is 13 residues. V trimming: 2 bases; J trimming: 5 bases; junction bases outside the gene matches: 2. The germline V gene has CDR1 WNHNN and CDR2 SYGVQD (reference sequence). The CDR3 spells CASSEQGEETQYF. CDR3 in DNA: TGCGCCAGCAGTGAGCAGGGGGAGGAGACCCAGTACTTC.

The chain is built from TRBV5-1 and TRBJ1-3, with 7 bases that match TRBD1. This CDR3 contains 15 residues. Trimming took 6 bases from V and 0 from J; bases not matched to a gene: 6. Germline CDR1 is SGHRS and CDR2 is YFSETQ. The CDR3 loop is CASKTGSDSGNTIYF. CDR3 DNA sequence: TGCGCCAGCAAGACAGGGTCCGACTCTGGAAACACCATATATTTT.

The chain employs TRBV19 and TRBJ1-1; perhaps TRBD1 as D (5 bases). Germline CDR1 reads LNHDA; CDR2 reads SQIVND (reference sequence). The CDR3 has 13 residues. V lost 5 bases and J 1 base, leaving 8 bases between the germline ends. CDR3 bases: TGTGCCAGTAGTCGGGGGGAGAACACTGAAGCTTTCTTT. Protein product: CASSRGENTEAFF.

The V gene is TRBV15, the J gene TRBJ1-1; the match to TRBD1 covers 8 bases. Germline CDR1 LNHNV, CDR2 YYDKDF (reference sequence). V lost 5 bases to trimming and J lost 0 bases; unmatched junction nucleotides: 5. The CDR3 extends over 15 amino acids. CDR3 bases: TGTGCCACCAGCGGCCGACAGGGGCTGAACACTGAAGCTTTCTTT. It specifies CATSGRQGLNTEAFF.

J is TRBJ2-5 and V is TRBV7-6, with D possibly TRBD1 on 6 matching bases. Germline V lookup: CDR1 SGHVS, CDR2 FNYEAQ. V was shortened by 5 bases and J by 2 bases, with 9 bases between the two germline ends. There are 13 residues in the CDR3. CDR3 residues: CASSQGHQETQYF. The CDR3 nucleotides read TGTGCCAGCAGCCAGGGGCATCAAGAGACCCAGTACTTC.

This clone was detected only a few times. V usage is TRBV11-2 and J usage is TRBJ2-1, with 10 bases matching TRBD2. CDR3 length: 18 amino acids. Germline CDR1 reads SGHAT; CDR2 reads FQNNGV. V shed 0 bases, J shed 8 bases, and the junction held 13 bases outside the gene matches. The CDR3 DNA reads as TGTGCCAGCAGCTTAGATTGGGTGGCTAGCGGGAGTTCGGATGAGCAGTTCTTC. The encoded protein is CASSLDWVASGSSDEQFF.

The chain combines TRBV9 with TRBJ1-4; D is possibly TRBD1 (5 bases). The germline CDR1 and CDR2 sequences are SGDLS and YYNGEE. The CDR3 length is 16 residues. The germline V and J ends were trimmed by 0 bases and 4 bases, with 13 bases remaining between them. CDR3 protein: CASSVATGEYNEKLFF. The CDR3 DNA is TGTGCCAGCAGCGTAGCTACAGGAGAGTATAATGAAAAACTGTTTTTT.

The V call is TRBV10-1, the J call TRBJ2-1, with 8 bases matching TRBD2. J gave up 7 bases and V 10 bases, and 9 bases lay outside the gene matches. The CDR3 is made up of 13 amino acids. Germline V lookup: CDR1 WNHNN, CDR2 SYGVQD (reference sequence). The CDR3 reads CATEPSGRNEQFF. The CDR3 nucleotides read TGCGCCACCGAACCTAGCGGGCGAAATGAGCAGTTCTTC.

CDR3 nucleotides: TGTGCCAGGTGTGTGACGCGGCCCCTCTCCTACGAGCAGTACTTC. Protein sequence: CARCVTRPLSYEQYF. The rearrangement links TRBV28 to TRBJ2-7; D not certain. This CDR3 has 15 amino acids. CDR1 MDHEN and CDR2 SYDVKM come from the germline V gene. V was trimmed by 9 bases and J by 0 bases, leaving 18 bases between them.

DNA for the CDR3: TGTGCCAGCAGCTCCTCAGTCCAACAGCCCTATGGCTACACCTTC. Its translation: CASSSSVQQPYGYTF. This rearrangement joins TRBV27 to TRBJ1-2, with D uncertain. The CDR3 consists of 15 residues. Germline CDR1 and CDR2: MNHEY and SMNVEV (reference sequence). V lost 6 bases and J lost 4, with 18 bases in between.

The genes are TRBV19 and TRBJ1-2, with TRBD1 identical over 7 bases. With 6 bases clipped from V and 4 bases from J, the junction kept 8 bases outside the gene matches. The CDR3 length is 14 residues. The germline gives CDR1 LNHDA, CDR2 SQIVND (reference sequence). The CDR3 nucleotides are TGTGCCAGTAGCGATCCCGGGACAGCCTATGGCTACACCTTC. Residues: CASSDPGTAYGYTF.

The V and J genes are TRBV7-9 and TRBJ1-4; 9 bases line up with TRBD1. V was clipped by 6 bases and J by 5 bases; unmatched bases: 7. There are 15 residues in the CDR3. Germline values: CDR1 SEHNR, CDR2 FQNEAQ (reference sequence). CDR3 sequence (DNA): TGTGCCAGCAGTTTCGCCGGGACAGGGAATGAAAAACTGTTTTTT. Its translation is CASSFAGTGNEKLFF.

The V and J genes are TRBV5-1 and TRBJ2-1; 9 nucleotides agree with TRBD2. J was trimmed by 5 bases and V by 1 base; bases with no gene match: 7. This CDR3 contains 16 residues. Germline V gene data show CDR1 as SGHRS and CDR2 as YFSETQ. The CDR3 nucleotides are TGCGCCAGCAGCTTGATTCCAGCGGGGGGACACAATGAGCAGTTCTTC. As protein: CASSLIPAGGHNEQFF.

The chain is built from TRBV5-4 and TRBJ2-1; 10 bases match TRBD2. Germline CDR1 SGHNT, CDR2 YYREEE (reference sequence). The CDR3 is 16 amino acids. The V gene end was trimmed by 0 bases and the J gene end by 4 bases; junction bases not matched to a gene: 4. In nucleotides, the CDR3 is TGTGCCAGCAGCTTGGGAAGCGGGAGGGGGTACAATGAGCAGTTCTTC. Translated, it gives CASSLGSGRGYNEQFF.

The rearrangement joins TRBV5-5 to TRBJ1-5, with D possibly being TRBD1 (5 bases). The CDR3 is made up of 14 amino acids. The ends were cut back, 4 bases at V and 5 bases at J, with 13 bases in the middle. From germline, CDR1 is SGHKS and CDR2 YYEKEE (reference sequence). The CDR3 nucleotides are TGTGCCAGCAGCCCCGGGGGGGTCGATCAGCCCCAGCATTTT. The encoded protein is CASSPGGVDQPQHF.